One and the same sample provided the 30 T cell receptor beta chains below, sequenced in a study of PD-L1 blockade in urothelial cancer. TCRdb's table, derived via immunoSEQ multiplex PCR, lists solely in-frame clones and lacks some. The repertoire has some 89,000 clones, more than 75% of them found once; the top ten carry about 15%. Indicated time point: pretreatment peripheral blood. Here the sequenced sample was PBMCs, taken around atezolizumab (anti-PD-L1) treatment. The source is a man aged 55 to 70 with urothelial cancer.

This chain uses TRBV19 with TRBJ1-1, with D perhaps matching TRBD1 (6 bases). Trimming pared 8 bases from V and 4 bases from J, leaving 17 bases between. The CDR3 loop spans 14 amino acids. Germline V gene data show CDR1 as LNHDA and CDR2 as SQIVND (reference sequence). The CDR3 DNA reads TGTGCCAGTTGGCCGGGACATACTTCCACTGAAGCTTTCTTT. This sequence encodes CASWPGHTSTEAFF.

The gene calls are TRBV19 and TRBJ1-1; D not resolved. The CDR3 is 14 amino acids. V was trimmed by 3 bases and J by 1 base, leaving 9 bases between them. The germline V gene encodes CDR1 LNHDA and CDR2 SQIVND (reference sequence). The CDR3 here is CASSIGQANTEAFF. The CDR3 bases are TGTGCCAGTAGTATCGGTCAGGCGAACACTGAAGCTTTCTTT.

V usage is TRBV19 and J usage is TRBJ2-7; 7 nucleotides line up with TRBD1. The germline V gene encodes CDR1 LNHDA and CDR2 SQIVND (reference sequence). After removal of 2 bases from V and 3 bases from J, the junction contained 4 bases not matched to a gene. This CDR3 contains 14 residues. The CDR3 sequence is CASSIRDRIYEQYF. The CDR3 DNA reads TGTGCCAGTAGTATAAGGGACAGAATCTACGAGCAGTACTTC.

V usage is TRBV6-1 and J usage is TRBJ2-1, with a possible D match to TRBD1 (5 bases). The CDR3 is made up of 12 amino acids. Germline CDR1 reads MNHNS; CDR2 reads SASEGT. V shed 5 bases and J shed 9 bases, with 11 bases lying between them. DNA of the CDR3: TGTGCCAGCAGTCCTCGACAGATTGAGCAGTTCTTC. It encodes CASSPRQIEQFF.

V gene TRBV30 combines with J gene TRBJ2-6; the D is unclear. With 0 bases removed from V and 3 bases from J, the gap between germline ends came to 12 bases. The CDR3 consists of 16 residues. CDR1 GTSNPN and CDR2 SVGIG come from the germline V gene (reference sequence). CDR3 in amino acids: CAWSVFWAGGANVLTF. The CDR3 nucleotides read TGTGCCTGGAGTGTATTTTGGGCAGGTGGGGCCAACGTCCTGACTTTC.

The CDR3 here is CASSPGQLHNEQFF. The CDR3 region has the DNA TGCGCCAGCAGTCCGGGACAGCTACACAATGAGCAGTTCTTC. The gene calls are TRBV10-1 and TRBJ2-1; 7 nucleotides line up with TRBD1. There are 14 residues in the CDR3. Trimming took 5 bases from V and 5 from J; bases not matched to a gene: 6. Germline V CDR1 and CDR2: WNHNN, SYGVQD (reference sequence).

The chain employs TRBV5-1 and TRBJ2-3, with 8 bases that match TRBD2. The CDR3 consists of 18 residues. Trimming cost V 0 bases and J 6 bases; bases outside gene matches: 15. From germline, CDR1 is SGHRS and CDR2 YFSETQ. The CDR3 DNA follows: TGCGCCAGCAGCTTGGGCGTAGCACTACCCCGGGAGGGCGATACGCAGTATTTT. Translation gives CASSLGVALPREGDTQYF.

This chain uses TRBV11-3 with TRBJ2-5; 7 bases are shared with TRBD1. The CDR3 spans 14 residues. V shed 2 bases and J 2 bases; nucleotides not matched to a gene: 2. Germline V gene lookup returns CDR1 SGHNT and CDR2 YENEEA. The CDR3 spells CASSLMDRQETQYF. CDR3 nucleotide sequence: TGTGCCAGCAGCTTAATGGACAGGCAAGAGACCCAGTACTTC.

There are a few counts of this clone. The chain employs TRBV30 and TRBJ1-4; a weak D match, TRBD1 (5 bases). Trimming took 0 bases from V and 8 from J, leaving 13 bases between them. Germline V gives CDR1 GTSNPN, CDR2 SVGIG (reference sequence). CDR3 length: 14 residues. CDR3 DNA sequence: TGTGCCTGGAGTGTACAGGCAGGGCTAGAAAAACTGTTTTTT. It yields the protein CAWSVQAGLEKLFF. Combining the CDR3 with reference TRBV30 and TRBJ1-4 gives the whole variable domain SQTIHQWPATLVQPVGSPLSLECTVEGTSNPNLYWYRQAAGRGLQLLFYSVGIGQISSEVPQNLSASRPQDRQFILSSKKLLLSDSGFYLCAWSVQAGLEKLFFGSGTQLSVL.

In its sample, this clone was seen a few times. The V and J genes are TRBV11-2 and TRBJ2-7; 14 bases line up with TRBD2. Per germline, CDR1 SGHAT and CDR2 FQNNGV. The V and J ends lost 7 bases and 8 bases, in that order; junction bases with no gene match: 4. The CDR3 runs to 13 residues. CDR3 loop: CASKGLAGVKQYF. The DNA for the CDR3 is TGTGCCAGCAAGGGACTAGCGGGGGTGAAGCAGTACTTC.

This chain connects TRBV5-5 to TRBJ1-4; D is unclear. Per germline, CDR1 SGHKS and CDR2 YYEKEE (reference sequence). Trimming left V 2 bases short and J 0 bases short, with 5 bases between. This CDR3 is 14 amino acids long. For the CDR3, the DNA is TGTGCCAGCAGCTTAGCGGCAACTAATGAAAAACTGTTTTTT. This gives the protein CASSLAATNEKLFF.

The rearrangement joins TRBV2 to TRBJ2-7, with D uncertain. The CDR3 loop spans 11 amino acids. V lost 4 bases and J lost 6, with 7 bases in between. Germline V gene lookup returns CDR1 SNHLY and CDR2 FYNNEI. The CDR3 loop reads CASSARREQYF. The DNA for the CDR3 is TGTGCCAGCAGTGCGAGGCGCGAGCAGTACTTC.

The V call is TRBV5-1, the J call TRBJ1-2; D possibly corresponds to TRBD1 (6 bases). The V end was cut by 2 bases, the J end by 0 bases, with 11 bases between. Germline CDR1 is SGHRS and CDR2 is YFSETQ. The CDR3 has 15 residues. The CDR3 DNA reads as TGCGCCAGCAGCTTTGACAGGTTTGCTAACTATGGCTACACCTTC. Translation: CASSFDRFANYGYTF.

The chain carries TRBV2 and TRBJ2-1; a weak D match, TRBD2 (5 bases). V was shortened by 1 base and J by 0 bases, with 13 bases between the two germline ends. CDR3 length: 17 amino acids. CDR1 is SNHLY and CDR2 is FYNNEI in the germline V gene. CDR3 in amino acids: CASSEGSSRDSYNEQFF. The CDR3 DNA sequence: TGTGCCAGCAGTGAAGGAAGTTCCCGGGACTCCTACAATGAGCAGTTCTTC.

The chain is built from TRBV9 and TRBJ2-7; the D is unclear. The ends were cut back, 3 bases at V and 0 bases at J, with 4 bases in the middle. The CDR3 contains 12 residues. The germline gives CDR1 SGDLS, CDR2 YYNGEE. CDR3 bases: TGTGCCAGCAGCGACAACTCCTACGAGCAGTACTTC. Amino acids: CASSDNSYEQYF.

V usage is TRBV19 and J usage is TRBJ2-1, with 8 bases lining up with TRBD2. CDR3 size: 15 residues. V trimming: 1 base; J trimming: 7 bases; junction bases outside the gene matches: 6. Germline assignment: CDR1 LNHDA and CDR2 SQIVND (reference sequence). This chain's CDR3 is CASSIVSGMFNEQFF. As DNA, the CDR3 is TGTGCCAGTAGTATAGTTAGCGGGATGTTTAATGAGCAGTTCTTC. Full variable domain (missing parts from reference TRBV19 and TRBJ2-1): DGGITQSPKYLFRKEGQNVTLSCEQNLNHDAMYWYRQDPGQGLRLIYYSQIVNDFQKGDIAEGYSVSREKKESFPLTVTSAQKNPTAFYLCASSIVSGMFNEQFFGPGTRLTVL.

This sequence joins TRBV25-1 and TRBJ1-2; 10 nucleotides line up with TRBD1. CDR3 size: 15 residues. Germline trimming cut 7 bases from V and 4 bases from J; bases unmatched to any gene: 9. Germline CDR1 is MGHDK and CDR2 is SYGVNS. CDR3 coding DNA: TGTGCCAGCACCCCCGACAGGGGGCCCCTCTATGGCTACACCTTC. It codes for CASTPDRGPLYGYTF.

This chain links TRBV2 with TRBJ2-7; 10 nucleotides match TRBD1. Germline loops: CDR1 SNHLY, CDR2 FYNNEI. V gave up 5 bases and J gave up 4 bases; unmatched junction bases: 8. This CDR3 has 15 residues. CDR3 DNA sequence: TGTGCCAGCAGTCCCGCCGGGACAGGGGTGTACGAGCAGTACTTC. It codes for CASSPAGTGVYEQYF.

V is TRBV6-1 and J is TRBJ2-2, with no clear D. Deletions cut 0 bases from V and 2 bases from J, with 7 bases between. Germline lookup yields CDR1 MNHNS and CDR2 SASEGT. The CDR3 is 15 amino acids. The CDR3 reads CASSEAGRNTGELFF. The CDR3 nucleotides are TGTGCCAGCAGTGAAGCTGGCAGAAACACCGGGGAGCTGTTTTTT.

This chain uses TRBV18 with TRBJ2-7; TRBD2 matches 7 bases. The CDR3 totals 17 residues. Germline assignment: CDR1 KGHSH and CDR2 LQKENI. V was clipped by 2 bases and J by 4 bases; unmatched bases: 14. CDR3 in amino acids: CASSPIRSASGGYEQYF. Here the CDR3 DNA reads TGTGCCAGCTCACCAATAAGGTCGGCTAGCGGCGGGTACGAGCAGTACTTC. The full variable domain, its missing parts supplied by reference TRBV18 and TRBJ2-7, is NAGVMQNPRHLVRRRGQEARLRCSPMKGHSHVYWYRQLPEEGLKFMVYLQKENIIDESGMPKERFSAEFPKEGPSILRIQQVVRGDSAAYFCASSPIRSASGGYEQYFGPGTRLTVT.

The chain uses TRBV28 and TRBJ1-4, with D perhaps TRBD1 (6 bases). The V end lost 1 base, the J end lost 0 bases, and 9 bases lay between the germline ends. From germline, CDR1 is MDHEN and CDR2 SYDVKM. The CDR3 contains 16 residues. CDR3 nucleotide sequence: TGTGCCAGCAGTTTATTGGGACAACCAACTAATGAAAAACTGTTTTTT. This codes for CASSLLGQPTNEKLFF.

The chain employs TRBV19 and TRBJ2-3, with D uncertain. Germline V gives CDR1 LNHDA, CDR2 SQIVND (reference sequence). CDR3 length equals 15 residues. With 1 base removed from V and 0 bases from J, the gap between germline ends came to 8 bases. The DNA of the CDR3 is TGTGCCAGTAGTATAGCAAGCTCTAGCACAGATACGCAGTATTTT. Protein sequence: CASSIASSSTDTQYF.

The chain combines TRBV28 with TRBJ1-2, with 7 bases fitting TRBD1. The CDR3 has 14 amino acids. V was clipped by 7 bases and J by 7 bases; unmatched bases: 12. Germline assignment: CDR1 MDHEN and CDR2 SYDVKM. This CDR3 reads CASTPTGTASGYTF. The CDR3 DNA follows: TGTGCCAGCACTCCAACCGGGACAGCCTCTGGCTACACCTTC.

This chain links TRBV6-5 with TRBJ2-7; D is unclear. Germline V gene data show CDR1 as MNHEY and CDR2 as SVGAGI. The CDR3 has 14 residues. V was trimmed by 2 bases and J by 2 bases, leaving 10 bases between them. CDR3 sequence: CASSYGNNPYEQYF. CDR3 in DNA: TGTGCCAGCAGTTACGGTAACAACCCCTACGAGCAGTACTTC.

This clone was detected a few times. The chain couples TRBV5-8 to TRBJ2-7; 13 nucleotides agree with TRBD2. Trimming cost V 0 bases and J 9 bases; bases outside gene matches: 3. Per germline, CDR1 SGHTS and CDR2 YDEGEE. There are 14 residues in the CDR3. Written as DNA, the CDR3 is TGTGCCAGCAGCTTGGAAGGACTAGCGGGGGTGCAGTACTTC. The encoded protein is CASSLEGLAGVQYF.

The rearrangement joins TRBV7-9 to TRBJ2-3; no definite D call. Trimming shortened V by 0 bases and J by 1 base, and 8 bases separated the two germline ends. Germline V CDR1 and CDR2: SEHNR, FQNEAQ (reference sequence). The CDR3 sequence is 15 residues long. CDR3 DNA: TGTGCCAGCAGCTTAGCGGGCTGGGGCACAGATACGCAGTATTTT. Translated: CASSLAGWGTDTQYF.

The CDR3 loop reads CASSLRQGIKKNTEAFF. In DNA, the CDR3 is TGTGCCAGCAGCTTGCGTCAGGGTATTAAGAAGAACACTGAAGCTTTCTTT. The chain couples TRBV5-8 to TRBJ1-1; D may be TRBD1 (5 bases). The CDR3 runs to 17 residues. With 1 base removed from V and 1 base from J, the gap between germline ends came to 17 bases. The germline gives CDR1 SGHTS, CDR2 YDEGEE.

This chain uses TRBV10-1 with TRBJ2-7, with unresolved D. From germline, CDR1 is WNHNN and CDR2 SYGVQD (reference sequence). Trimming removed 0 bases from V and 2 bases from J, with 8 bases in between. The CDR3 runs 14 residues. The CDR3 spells CASSESGDTYEQYF. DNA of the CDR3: TGCGCCAGCAGTGAGTCGGGCGACACCTACGAGCAGTACTTC.

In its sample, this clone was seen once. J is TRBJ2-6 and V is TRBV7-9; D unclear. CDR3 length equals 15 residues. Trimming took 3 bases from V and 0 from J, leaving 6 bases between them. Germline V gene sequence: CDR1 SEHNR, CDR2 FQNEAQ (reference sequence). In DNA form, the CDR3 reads TGTGCCAGCAGCTTCTCTAGCTCTGGGGCCAACGTCCTGACTTTC. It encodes CASSFSSSGANVLTF.

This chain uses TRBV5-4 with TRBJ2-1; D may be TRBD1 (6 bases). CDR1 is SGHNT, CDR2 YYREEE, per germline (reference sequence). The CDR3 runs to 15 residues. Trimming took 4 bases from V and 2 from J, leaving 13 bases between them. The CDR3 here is CASSLRTATYNEQFF. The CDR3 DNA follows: TGTGCCAGCAGCCTAAGGACAGCCACCTACAATGAGCAGTTCTTC.